This T cell receptor beta chain is drawn from a study of radiotherapy plus CTLA-4 blockade in lung cancer. The junction had 5 bases not matched to a gene; V was cut back by 6 bases and J by 6 bases. This CDR3 spans 14 amino acids. The germline CDR1 and CDR2 sequences are MNHNS and SASEGT. Assay used: immunoSEQ multiplex PCR; TCRdb lists only in-frame clones, some missing. Of about 31,000 clones listed, more than 75% are singletons. This TCR came from a human donor with non-small cell lung cancer who had stable disease on radiotherapy plus ipilimumab. The J gene is TRBJ1-5, the V gene TRBV6-1, with 10 bases lining up with TRBD1. This sample comprised peripheral blood, obtained from a patient treated with radiotherapy plus ipilimumab. The CDR3 loop reads CASRLTGGSQPQHF. For the CDR3, the DNA is TGTGCCAGCAGGCTGACAGGGGGCAGTCAGCCCCAGCATTTT.